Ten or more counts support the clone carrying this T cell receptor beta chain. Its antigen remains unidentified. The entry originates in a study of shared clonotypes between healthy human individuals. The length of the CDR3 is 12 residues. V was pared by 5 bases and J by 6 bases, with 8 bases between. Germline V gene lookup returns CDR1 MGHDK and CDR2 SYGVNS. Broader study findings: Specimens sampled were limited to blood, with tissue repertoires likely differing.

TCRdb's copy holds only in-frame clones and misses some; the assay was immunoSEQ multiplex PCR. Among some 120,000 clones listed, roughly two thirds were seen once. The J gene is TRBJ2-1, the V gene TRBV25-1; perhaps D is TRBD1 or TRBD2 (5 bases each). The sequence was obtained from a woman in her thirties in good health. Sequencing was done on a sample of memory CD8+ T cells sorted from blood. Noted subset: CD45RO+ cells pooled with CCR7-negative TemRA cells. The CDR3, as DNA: TGTGCCAGCAGTAACGGGACCAATGAGCAGTTCTTC. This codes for CASSNGTNEQFF.